The present entry profiles one T cell receptor (beta chain) with its context. Using immunoSEQ multiplex PCR, the repertoire was profiled, and TCRdb retains in-frame clones only, with some absent. The sample includes 400,000 to 500,000 clones, 75% to 95% of them seen just once. The source of the sample is a study of control samples from healthy donors and cancer patients. The receptor was isolated from a man between 40 and 49 years old with head and neck cancer. The sequencing input was PBMCs.

The DNA of the CDR3 is TGTGCCAGAAGCTTGTGTGGTTCTAGCGGCCCTGGGGCCTACGAGCAGTACTTC. This sequence encodes CARSLCGSSGPGAYEQYF. The chain links TRBV5-3 to TRBJ2-7; TRBD2 agrees at 7 bases. TRBV5-3 counts as an open reading frame of uncertain function. The CDR3 contains 18 residues. Losses at the gene ends were 1 base for V and 2 bases for J; bases not matched to a gene: 15.